Following are 29 T cell receptor beta chains from one sample sequenced in a study of blood T cell repertoires in COVID-19. Using immunoSEQ multiplex PCR, the repertoire was profiled, and TCRdb retains in-frame clones only, with some absent. The table records over 120,000 clones, about 79% of them present only once. Sequenced material: PBMCs or T cells enriched from blood (not recorded which). The receptors were sampled from a woman aged 45-65 years who had recovered from COVID-19.

This clone occurred a few times. The J gene is TRBJ1-2, the V gene TRBV18; D not certain. The CDR3 runs to 17 residues. Trimming pared 3 bases from V and 3 bases from J, leaving 20 bases between. Germline V CDR1 and CDR2: KGHSH, LQKENI. The CDR3 here is CASSPRQALGRDYGYTF. The CDR3 DNA reads TGTGCCAGCTCACCTAGGCAGGCACTTGGGAGGGACTATGGCTACACCTTC.

This chain links TRBV9 with TRBJ1-2; 9 positions match TRBD1. Germline CDR1 is SGDLS and CDR2 is YYNGEE. The ends lost 4 bases at V and 2 bases at J; junction bases unmatched: 6. The CDR3 has 15 residues. The CDR3 DNA follows: TGTGCCAGCAGCTCCCGGGACAGGGACAACTATGGCTACACCTTC. Protein product: CASSSRDRDNYGYTF.

CDR3 sequence: CAWSLGQEGEKLFF. CDR3 nucleotides: TGTGCCTGGAGTTTAGGACAGGAGGGGGAAAAACTGTTTTTT. This chain connects TRBV30 to TRBJ1-4; 7 bases match TRBD1. This CDR3 contains 14 residues. The trim removed 2 bases at V and 8 bases at J, leaving 8 bases unmatched. CDR1 and CDR2 (germline): GTSNPN, SVGIG (reference sequence).

This clone came up once. The chain recombines TRBV6-6 with TRBJ1-2; 7 bases line up with TRBD1. Germline V gene data show CDR1 as MNHNY and CDR2 as SVGAGI (reference sequence). The CDR3 is 14 residues long. V was clipped by 2 bases and J by 4 bases; unmatched bases: 4. In DNA form, the CDR3 reads TGTGCCAGCAGTTACAGGGGGCGCAGCTATGGCTACACCTTC. Residues: CASSYRGRSYGYTF.

In this sample, this clone turned up once. V is TRBV7-9 and J is TRBJ1-1; 11 bases map to TRBD1. This CDR3 comprises 17 residues. Germline trimming cut 1 base from V and 1 base from J; bases unmatched to any gene: 5. Looked up from germline, CDR1 is SEHNR and CDR2 is FQNEAQ (reference sequence). The CDR3 bases are TGTGCCAGCAGCTTAGGTCCGGACAGGGGGCAGAACACTGAAGCTTTCTTT. It encodes CASSLGPDRGQNTEAFF.

This chain connects TRBV27 to TRBJ2-1; 10 nucleotides line up with TRBD1. The CDR3 consists of 15 residues. From germline, CDR1 is MNHEY and CDR2 SMNVEV (reference sequence). Trimming at V came to 2 bases and at J to 4 bases, leaving 2 bases not matched to a gene. The CDR3 here is CASSLGQGVYNEQFF. The CDR3 nucleotides read TGTGCCAGCAGTTTAGGACAGGGGGTATACAATGAGCAGTTCTTC.

This clone has only a few counts. The genes are TRBV5-1 and TRBJ1-1, with unresolved D. Germline V gene data show CDR1 as SGHRS and CDR2 as YFSETQ. The CDR3 extends over 11 amino acids. Deletions cut 6 bases from V and 1 base from J, with 4 bases between. In DNA, the CDR3 is TGCGCCAGCATGGCGAACACTGAAGCTTTCTTT. As protein: CASMANTEAFF.

The V gene is TRBV11-3, the J gene TRBJ2-3, with 9 positions matching TRBD2. This CDR3 region has 18 residues. Unmatched junction bases numbered 16, after V lost 5 bases and J lost 4 bases. The germline V gene has CDR1 SGHNT and CDR2 YENEEA. The CDR3 sequence: CASSIARGGGRVPDTQYF. CDR3 in DNA: TGTGCCAGCAGCATCGCGCGGGGGGGCGGTAGGGTTCCAGATACGCAGTATTTT.

V usage is TRBV6-5 and J usage is TRBJ1-6; maybe TRBD1 (5 bases). Germline CDR1 MNHEY, CDR2 SVGAGI. V was clipped by 8 bases and J by 10 bases, with 15 bases between them. CDR3 length: 13 amino acids. DNA for the CDR3: TGTGCCAGCGCGCGGGGCGCGAGCTCACCCCTCCACTTT. Its translation: CASARGASSPLHF.

V gene TRBV9 combines with J gene TRBJ2-1, with 10 bases fitting TRBD1. The germline V gene encodes CDR1 SGDLS and CDR2 YYNGEE. The CDR3 is 15 amino acids. Germline trimming cut 6 bases from V and 7 bases from J; bases unmatched to any gene: 10. The CDR3 bases are TGTGCCAGCACCACGGGGACAGGGGTGTGGAATGAGCAGTTCTTC. It translates to CASTTGTGVWNEQFF.

V usage is TRBV15 and J usage is TRBJ1-2, with TRBD1 matching over 8 bases. The CDR3 covers 13 residues. Trimming took 6 bases from V and 4 from J; bases not matched to a gene: 4. Germline V gives CDR1 LNHNV, CDR2 YYDKDF (reference sequence). The CDR3 reads CATSDRGGYGYTF. The DNA for the CDR3 is TGTGCCACCAGTGACAGGGGTGGCTATGGCTACACCTTC.

The gene calls are TRBV5-1 and TRBJ2-6, with D unresolved. CDR3 length: 16 residues. Deletions cut 0 bases from V and 0 bases from J, with 7 bases between. Germline CDR1 and CDR2: SGHRS and YFSETQ. CDR3 in amino acids: CASSLDFRSGANVLTF. Here the CDR3 DNA reads TGCGCCAGCAGCTTGGATTTCCGCTCTGGGGCCAACGTCCTGACTTTC.

This clone has just one count. The chain uses TRBV28 and TRBJ2-7, with TRBD2 matching 11 bases. Germline CDR1 reads MDHEN; CDR2 reads SYDVKM. The V and J ends lost 4 bases and 3 bases, in that order; junction bases with no gene match: 5. The CDR3 is 15 residues long. CDR3 amino acids: CASSSRLAGIYEQYF. The DNA for the CDR3 is TGTGCCAGCAGTTCACGACTAGCGGGAATCTACGAGCAGTACTTC. Variable domain in full (rest from reference TRBV28 and TRBJ2-7): DVKVTQSSRYLVKRTGEKVFLECVQDMDHENMFWYRQDPGLGLRLIYFSYDVKMKEKGDIPEGYSVSREKKERFSLILESASTNQTSMYLCASSSRLAGIYEQYFGPGTRLTVT.

This chain joins TRBV19 and TRBJ2-5; 7 nucleotides align to TRBD1. In germline, CDR1 is LNHDA, CDR2 SQIVND (reference sequence). V lost 10 bases and J lost 1; bases outside the gene matches: 6. This CDR3 has 13 residues. The CDR3 DNA reads TGTGCCACTAAGGGACAGACCCAAGAGACCCAGTACTTC. It specifies CATKGQTQETQYF.

The J gene is TRBJ2-7, the V gene TRBV28, with 8 bases matching TRBD2. V dropped 4 bases and J dropped 0; count of bases not matched to a gene: 5. The germline V gene encodes CDR1 MDHEN and CDR2 SYDVKM. The CDR3 extends over 15 amino acids. The chain's CDR3 is CASSSPTSASYEQYF. The DNA for the CDR3 is TGTGCCAGCAGTTCGCCGACTAGCGCCTCCTACGAGCAGTACTTC.

The chain uses TRBV2 and TRBJ2-7; D uncertain. V was cut by 4 bases and J by 1 base, with 11 bases left in between. The CDR3 contains 14 residues. CDR1 is SNHLY and CDR2 is FYNNEI in the germline V gene. CDR3 in amino acids: CASSASRYSYEQYF. In nucleotides, the CDR3 is TGTGCCAGCAGTGCCTCGCGCTATTCCTACGAGCAGTACTTC.

V gene TRBV4-2 combines with J gene TRBJ2-5, with 9 bases matching TRBD2. There are 17 residues in the CDR3. Germline V lookup: CDR1 LGHNA, CDR2 YNFKEQ. V trimming: 0 bases; J trimming: 1 base; junction bases outside the gene matches: 6. CDR3 in DNA: TGTGCCAGCAGCCAAGATAAGGGAGCGGGAGGCCAAGAGACCCAGTACTTC. Amino acid sequence: CASSQDKGAGGQETQYF.

This clone was seen a handful of times. This chain links TRBV5-1 with TRBJ1-1, with 7 bases fitting TRBD1. CDR1 SGHRS and CDR2 YFSETQ come from the germline V gene. The V segment lost 0 bases and the J segment 5 bases; nucleotides outside the gene matches: 7. The length of the CDR3 is 15 residues. In DNA, the CDR3 is TGCGCCAGCAGCTTGGAGGCAGGGGGTATTACTGAAGCTTTCTTT. This sequence encodes CASSLEAGGITEAFF.

The V call is TRBV28, the J call TRBJ2-1; 16 nucleotides agree with TRBD2. V shed 8 bases, J shed 1 base, and the junction held 8 bases outside the gene matches. Germline V gene data show CDR1 as MDHEN and CDR2 as SYDVKM. CDR3 length equals 18 residues. The CDR3 DNA reads as TGTGCCAGCGACGGGACTAGCGGGAGGGCCCGTTCCTACAATGAGCAGTTCTTC. The encoded protein is CASDGTSGRARSYNEQFF.

As DNA, the CDR3 is TGTGCCAGCAGCTTAAGTACAGGGTATTACGAGCAGTACTTC. Translated, it gives CASSLSTGYYEQYF. The genes are TRBV13 and TRBJ2-7, with D possibly TRBD1 on 6 matching bases. This CDR3 spans 14 amino acids. Trimming removed 2 bases at V and 4 bases at J, with 12 bases between. Germline V CDR1 and CDR2: PRHDT, FYEKMQ (reference sequence). The complete variable domain, with remaining parts taken from reference TRBV13 and TRBJ2-7, reads AAGVIQSPRHLIKEKRETATLKCYPIPRHDTVYWYQQGPGQDPQFLISFYEKMQSDKGSIPDRFSAQQFSDYHSELNMSSLELGDSALYFCASSLSTGYYEQYFGPGTRLTVT.

This clone turned up a few times. The chain recombines TRBV28 with TRBJ2-3, with 13 bases fitting TRBD2. Trimming took 4 bases from V and 0 from J; bases not matched to a gene: 4. Germline V gene sequence: CDR1 MDHEN, CDR2 SYDVKM. The CDR3 length is 17 residues. The CDR3 loop reads CASSWGTSGDSTDTQYF. The CDR3 DNA is TGTGCCAGCAGTTGGGGGACTAGCGGGGATAGCACAGATACGCAGTATTTT.

This chain joins TRBV2 and TRBJ1-4; 8 bases line up with TRBD1. Germline V gene sequence: CDR1 SNHLY, CDR2 FYNNEI. V lost 4 bases to trimming and J lost 7 bases; unmatched junction nucleotides: 8. The CDR3 covers 15 residues. The DNA for the CDR3 is TGTGCCAGCAGTGCCCCAGGGGGCTCAGGTGAAAAACTGTTTTTT. Protein: CASSAPGGSGEKLFF.

The J gene is TRBJ1-2, the V gene TRBV24-1; 9 bases are a match to TRBD1. Germline CDR1 is KGHDR and CDR2 is SFDVKD. CDR3 length equals 14 residues. J was trimmed by 3 bases and V by 10 bases; bases with no gene match: 8. CDR3 bases: TGTGCCACACCTGGGGACAGGGCGGACTATGGCTACACCTTC. The encoded protein is CATPGDRADYGYTF.

The table lists this clone with a few counts. The chain combines TRBV5-6 with TRBJ1-2; D is perhaps TRBD1 (6 bases). Trimming took off 3 bases at V and 3 bases at J, with 9 bases between the two ends. Germline V gene data show CDR1 as SGHDT and CDR2 as YYEEEE. CDR3 length equals 13 residues. CDR3 loop: CASSSGTYYGYTF. The CDR3 region has the DNA TGTGCCAGCAGCTCCGGGACATACTATGGCTACACCTTC.

The chain uses TRBV11-2 and TRBJ2-5; 8 nucleotides line up with TRBD2. This CDR3 comprises 14 residues. Losses at the gene ends were 0 bases for V and 4 bases for J; bases not matched to a gene: 1. Per the germline V gene, CDR1 is SGHAT and CDR2 is FQNNGV. DNA for the CDR3: TGTGCCAGCAGCTTAGAAGCGGGAGCAGAGACCCAGTACTTC. Translating gives CASSLEAGAETQYF.

The chain employs TRBV2 and TRBJ2-7, with 10 bases lining up with TRBD2. V dropped 5 bases and J dropped 1; count of bases not matched to a gene: 2. Germline lookup yields CDR1 SNHLY and CDR2 FYNNEI. This CDR3 has 14 residues. The DNA of the CDR3 is TGTGCCAGCAGTAGCGGGGGGGAATCCTACGAGCAGTACTTC. Amino acids: CASSSGGESYEQYF.

J is TRBJ1-5 and V is TRBV2, with TRBD1 identical over 9 bases. Looked up from germline, CDR1 is SNHLY and CDR2 is FYNNEI. This CDR3 contains 13 residues. Trimming at V came to 5 bases and at J to 6 bases, leaving 2 bases not matched to a gene. DNA of the CDR3: TGTGCCAGCAGTCGGACAGGGGTTCAGCCCCAGCATTTT. This translates into CASSRTGVQPQHF.

Concerning this clone: This CDR3 is also generated by other DNA sequences in the sample. This chain links TRBV3-1 (or the pseudogene TRBV3-2) with TRBJ2-7, with D possibly matching TRBD1 (5 bases). Deletions cut 4 bases from V and 3 bases from J, with 10 bases between. Germline CDR1 LGHDT, CDR2 YNNKEL (reference sequence). This CDR3 spans 13 amino acids. CDR3 region: CASSRGQIYEQYF. DNA of the CDR3: TGTGCCAGCAGCCGAGGACAAATCTACGAGCAGTACTTC.

This rearrangement joins TRBV27 to TRBJ2-6; 9 bases match TRBD1. Germline trimming cut 1 base from V and 0 bases from J; bases unmatched to any gene: 7. Germline V gene lookup returns CDR1 MNHEY and CDR2 SMNVEV (reference sequence). This CDR3 is 19 amino acids long. The chain's CDR3 is CASSLFSGQGYSGANVLTF. In DNA form, the CDR3 reads TGTGCCAGCAGTTTATTTTCGGGACAGGGTTACTCTGGGGCCAACGTCCTGACTTTC.